This T cell receptor beta chain was identified in a study of technical replicates of blood from several donors. Germline V gives CDR1 SGHRS, CDR2 YFSETQ. V lost 4 bases to trimming and J lost 5 bases, with 20 bases between them. This CDR3 comprises 16 residues. Clones were read by immunoSEQ multiplex PCR, and TCRdb kept only the in-frame ones, dropping some. The sample carries more than 95,000 clones, approximately 95% recorded once. Material for sequencing was T cells isolated from PBMCs. This rearrangement joins TRBV5-1 to TRBJ2-3; TRBD2 is a possible D gene (6 bases). The sequence came from a human donor in good health. In DNA form, the CDR3 reads TGCGCCAGCAGCCTAGCCCCGGAGGGCCAGGGAGATACGCAGTATTTT. It translates to CASSLAPEGQGDTQYF.